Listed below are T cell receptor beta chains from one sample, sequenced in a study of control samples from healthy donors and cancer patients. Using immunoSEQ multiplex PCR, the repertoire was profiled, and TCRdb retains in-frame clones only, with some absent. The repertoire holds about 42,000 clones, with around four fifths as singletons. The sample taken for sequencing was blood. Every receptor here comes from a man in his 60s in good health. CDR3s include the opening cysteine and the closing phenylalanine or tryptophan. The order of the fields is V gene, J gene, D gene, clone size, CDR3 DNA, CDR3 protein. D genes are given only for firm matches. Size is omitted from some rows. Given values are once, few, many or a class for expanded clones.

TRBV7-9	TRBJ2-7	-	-	TGTGCCAGCAGCTTAGCGTCCGGGGGCGGGTACGAGCAGTACTTC	CASSLASGGGYEQYF
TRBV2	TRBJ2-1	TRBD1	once	TGTGCCAGCACCATTGACAGGGGGCTTAATGAGCAGTTCTTC	CASTIDRGLNEQFF
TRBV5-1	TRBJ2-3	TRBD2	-	TGCGCCAGCGGGACTAGCGGGGGCACAGATACGCAGTATTTT	CASGTSGGTDTQYF
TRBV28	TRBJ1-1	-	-	TGTGCCAGCAGTACATTAACAGGGAATTCTGAAGCTTTCTTT	CASSTLTGNSEAFF
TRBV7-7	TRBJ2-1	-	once	TGTGCTAGCAGCCCATTTCAAGGGGTCTATGAGCAGTTCTTC	CASSPFQGVYEQFF
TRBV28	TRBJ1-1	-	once	TGTGCCAGCAGTTTATTGAACACTGAAGCTTTCTTT	CASSLLNTEAFF
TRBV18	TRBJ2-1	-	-	TGTGCCAGCTCACCACTAAAACAGATGGAGCAGTTCTTC	CASSPLKQMEQFF
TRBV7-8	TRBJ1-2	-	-	TGTGCCAGCAGCTTACGGAGGGTGGGTTCCTATGGCTACACCTTC	CASSLRRVGSYGYTF
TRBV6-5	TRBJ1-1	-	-	TGTGCCAGCGGGGATCTAGCGGGGGCTTACACTGAAGCTTTCTTT	CASGDLAGAYTEAFF
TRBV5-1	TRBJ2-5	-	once	TGCGCCAGCAGCTTGACGGCAGGGCACGAGACCCAGTACTTC	CASSLTAGHETQYF
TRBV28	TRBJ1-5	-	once	TGTGCCAGCAAAGCAGACTATAGCAATCAGCCCCAGCATTTT	CASKADYSNQPQHF
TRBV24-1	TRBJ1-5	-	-	TGTGCCACCAGCCCCTCCTCGGGAAGCAATCAGCCCCAGCATTTT	CATSPSSGSNQPQHF
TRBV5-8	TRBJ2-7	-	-	TGTGCCAGCAGTTACTCCGATTACGAGCAGTACTTC	CASSYSDYEQYF
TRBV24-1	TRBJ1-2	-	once	TGTGCCACCAGTGATTATGCAGTTAACTATGGCTACACCTTC	CATSDYAVNYGYTF
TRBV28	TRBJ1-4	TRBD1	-	TGTGCCAGCAGTTTATCAGGGGACAGTGAAAAACTGTTTTTT	CASSLSGDSEKLFF
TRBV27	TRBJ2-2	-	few	TGTGCCAGCAGTTTCGGCGGGGAGCTGTTTTTT	CASSFGGELFF
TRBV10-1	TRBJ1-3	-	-	TGCGCCCGGACGGGGGGCAGACCTTCCTCTGGAAACACCATATATTTT	CARTGGRPSSGNTIYF
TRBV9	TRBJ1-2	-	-	TGTGCCAGCAGCGCCCGTAGCCGGCCCGGAGGCTACACCTTC	CASSARSRPGGYTF
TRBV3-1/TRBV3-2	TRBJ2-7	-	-	TGTGCCAGCAGCCGAGGGCAAGAGCAGTACTTC	CASSRGQEQYF
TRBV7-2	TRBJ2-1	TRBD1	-	TGTGCCAGCAGCGATTTCGGACAGGGCTATGAGCAGTTCTTC	CASSDFGQGYEQFF
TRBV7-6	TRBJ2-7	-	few	TGTGCCAGCAGTGGGGCGGGACAACTCTACGAGCAGTACTTC	CASSGAGQLYEQYF
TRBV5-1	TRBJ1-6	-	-	TGCGCCAGCAGCTTGGATCCGGTTTCACCCCTCCACTTT	CASSLDPVSPLHF
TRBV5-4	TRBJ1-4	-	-	TGTGCCAGCAGCTTGGAGCTAGACGCGCGGGAAAAACTGTTTTTT	CASSLELDAREKLFF
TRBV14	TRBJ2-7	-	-	TGTGCCAGCAGCCGTCGGGGGAGCCACGAGCAGTACTTC	CASSRRGSHEQYF
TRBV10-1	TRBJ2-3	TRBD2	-	TGCGCCAGCAGTCAGACTAGCGGGGCTAGCACAGATACGCAGTATTTT	CASSQTSGASTDTQYF
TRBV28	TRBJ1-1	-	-	TGTGCCAGCAGCCTGGACTACCCGGGAACTGAAGCTTTCTTT	CASSLDYPGTEAFF
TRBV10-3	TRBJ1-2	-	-	TGTGCCATCAGCTTCGGGACAAACAACTATGGCTACACCTTC	CAISFGTNNYGYTF
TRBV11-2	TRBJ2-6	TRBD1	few	TGTGCCAGCAGCTCTGCGACAGGGAGAACTGGGGCCAACGTCCTGACTTTC	CASSSATGRTGANVLTF
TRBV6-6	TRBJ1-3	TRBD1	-	TGTGCCAGCAGTTACTCGAGTGACAGGGGGGGGAACACCATATATTTT	CASSYSSDRGGNTIYF
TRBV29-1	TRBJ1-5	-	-	TGCAGCGTTTCAGGACAGAACAATCAGCCCCAGCATTTT	CSVSGQNNQPQHF
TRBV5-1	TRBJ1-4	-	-	TGCGCCAGCAGCTTCGCCCCTACGGATGAAAAACTGTTTTTT	CASSFAPTDEKLFF
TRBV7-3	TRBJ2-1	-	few	TGTGCCAGCAGCTTAACCGTTCAGTCCTACAATGAGCAGTTCTTC	CASSLTVQSYNEQFF
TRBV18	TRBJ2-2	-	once	TGTGCCAGCTCTCCCCGGAGCACCGGGGAGCTGTTTTTT	CASSPRSTGELFF
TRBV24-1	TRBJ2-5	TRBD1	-	TGTGCCACCAGTCTGACAGGGGGTTCGTACGAGACCCAGTACTTC	CATSLTGGSYETQYF
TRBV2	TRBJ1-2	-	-	TGTGCCAGCAGTGAGGGGGGCAGGGGTTATGCTAACTATGGCTACACCTTC	CASSEGGRGYANYGYTF
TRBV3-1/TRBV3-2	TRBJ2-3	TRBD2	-	TGTGCCAGCAGCCTTGGGACTAGCGGGAGGGTAGGGACGCAGTATTTT	CASSLGTSGRVGTQYF
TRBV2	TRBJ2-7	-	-	TGTGCCAGCAGTGAGAACCCTCGAAACGAGCAGTACTTC	CASSENPRNEQYF
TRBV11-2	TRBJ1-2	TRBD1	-	TGTGCCAGCAGCTTTCCGGGACAGGGCCGCTTGGGCTACACCTTC	CASSFPGQGRLGYTF
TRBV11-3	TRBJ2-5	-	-	TGTGCCAGCAGCCTTGGAAGTTACCAAGAGACCCAGTACTTC	CASSLGSYQETQYF
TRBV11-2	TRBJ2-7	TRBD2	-	TGTGCCAGCAGCTCACTAGCGGGGGGGTACGAGCAGTACTTC	CASSSLAGGYEQYF
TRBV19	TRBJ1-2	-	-	TGTGCCAGTAGTATAGACATCGGGGCTAACTATGGCTACACCTTC	CASSIDIGANYGYTF
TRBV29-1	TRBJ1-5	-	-	TGCAGCGTTACGGACAGTAACAATCAGCCCCAGCATTTT	CSVTDSNNQPQHF
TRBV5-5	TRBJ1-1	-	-	TGTGCCAGCAGCTTGAAGAGAGGCACTGAAGCTTTCTTT	CASSLKRGTEAFF
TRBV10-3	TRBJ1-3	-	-	TGTGCCATCAGTGAAGGTTTAAGGGGAAACACCATATATTTT	CAISEGLRGNTIYF
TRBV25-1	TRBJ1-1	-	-	TGTGCCAGCAGTGGCTGGGGGCGGGGCGGGAACACTGAAGCTTTCTTT	CASSGWGRGGNTEAFF